The clone carrying this T cell receptor (beta chain) has just a few counts. What it binds is unknown. V was clipped by 4 bases and J by 3 bases, with 8 bases between them. This CDR3 contains 13 residues. Per the germline V gene, CDR1 is SGHDT and CDR2 is YYEEEE. The source of the sample is a study of identical twins. Whole-study findings and limits: There was an excess of low generation probability in the out-of-frame alpha sequences that twins shared. Insertions ran lower in abundant cord blood beta clonotypes, though not in memory repertoires.

After template switching added a universal primer site, the resulting cDNA carried unique molecular identifiers. TCRdb itself ran the 5' RACE reads through MiXCR, one entry per CDR3 protein. The sample holds 550,000 to 700,000 distinct CDR3 sequences, over 8.5% seen once. The same sample was also studied in work on yellow fever vaccine responses in identical twins.

This chain connects TRBV5-6 to TRBJ2-1; D not certain. The specimen was PBMCs. The sequence was collected from a woman under 30 in good health. The CDR3 coding sequence is TGTGCCAGCAGCGGAGTGCGCTACAATGAGCAGTTCTTC. This sequence encodes CASSGVRYNEQFF.